The rows below give T cell receptor beta chains drawn from one sample of a study of blood T cells in healthy people across ages. TCRdb ran MiXCR on the 5' RACE reads and lists one entry per CDR3 protein. This repertoire shows roughly 680,000 distinct CDR3 sequences, about 21% found once; its top ten account for 3% to 4.5%. Sequencing was carried out using blood. These receptors all come from a man between 65 and 85 years old in good health. CDR3s include the opening cysteine and the closing phenylalanine or tryptophan. D genes are given only for firm matches.

TRBV25-1,TRBD1,CASSVTGGWETQYF
TRBV7-9,NA,CASSLERRGSGNTIYF
TRBV6-2/TRBV6-3,NA,CATTGDKRNYGYTF
TRBV6-5,TRBD2,CASSYSSGRYNEQFF
TRBV6-1,NA,CASSPRRYNEQFF
TRBV3-1,TRBD1,CASSPMTGTGKYGELFF
TRBV20-1,TRBD1,CSASETGNEKLFF
TRBV2,NA,CASTDTYNEQFF
TRBV25-1,TRBD2,CASSDPSGRTYNEQFF
TRBV28,TRBD2,CASSGLAGSSYNEQFF
TRBV7-2,TRBD2,CASSLQLAATDTQYF
TRBV15,NA,CATSMRSGANVLTF
TRBV29-1,TRBD2,CSVEDRASGTSSTDTQYF
TRBV5-1,TRBD2,CASSLVQREGYNEQFF
TRBV20-1,TRBD2,CSAPGGGNYEQYF
TRBV7-8,NA,CASSLGRRYGYTF
TRBV29-1,NA,CSVDRNTEAFF
TRBV6-2/TRBV6-3,TRBD1,CASSSIGQGAYEQYF
TRBV29-1,NA,CSTRMGDTEAFF
TRBV6-5,NA,CASSYSFGTSYGYTF
TRBV2,TRBD1,CASSEQGANGNTIYF
TRBV20-1,TRBD2,CSARDRPRLAEKNEQFF
TRBV20-1,NA,CSARGEGGAYEQYF
TRBV5-6,NA,CASSLSLRQNSSYEQYF
TRBV27,NA,CASSFQGPNSNQPQHF
TRBV6-4,NA,CASSDGHGADGKDTQYF